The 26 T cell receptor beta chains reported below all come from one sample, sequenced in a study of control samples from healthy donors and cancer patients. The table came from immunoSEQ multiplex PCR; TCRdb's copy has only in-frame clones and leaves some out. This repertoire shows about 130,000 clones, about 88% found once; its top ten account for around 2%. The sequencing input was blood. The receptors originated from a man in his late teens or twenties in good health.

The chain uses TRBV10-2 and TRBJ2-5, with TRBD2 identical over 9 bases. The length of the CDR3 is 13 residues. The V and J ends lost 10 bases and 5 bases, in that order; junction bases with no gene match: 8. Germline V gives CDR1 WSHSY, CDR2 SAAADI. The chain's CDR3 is CATLFSGSETQYF. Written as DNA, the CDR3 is TGCGCCACCCTTTTTAGCGGGAGTGAGACCCAGTACTTC.

CDR3 in DNA: TGTGCCAGCAGTGACTATAGAGCTGGGGCCAACGTCCTGACTTTC. This sequence encodes CASSDYRAGANVLTF. V usage is TRBV6-4 and J usage is TRBJ2-6; D gene unclear. Trimming removed 1 base from V and 2 bases from J, with 6 bases in between. The germline V gene has CDR1 MRHNA and CDR2 SNTAGT. The CDR3 totals 15 residues.

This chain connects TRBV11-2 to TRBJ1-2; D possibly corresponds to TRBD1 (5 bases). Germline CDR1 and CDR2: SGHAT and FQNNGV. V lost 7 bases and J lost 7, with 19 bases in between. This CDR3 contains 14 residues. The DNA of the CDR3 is TGTGCCAGCACCCGCCGGGGTCAGAGGGGTGGCTACACCTTC. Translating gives CASTRRGQRGGYTF.

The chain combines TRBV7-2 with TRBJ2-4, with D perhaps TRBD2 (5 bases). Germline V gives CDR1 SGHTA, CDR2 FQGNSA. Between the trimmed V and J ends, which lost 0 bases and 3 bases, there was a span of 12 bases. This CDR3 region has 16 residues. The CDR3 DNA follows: TGTGCCAGCAGCTTAGCTCCTGAGGGCCGCAAAAACATTCAGTACTTC. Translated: CASSLAPEGRKNIQYF.

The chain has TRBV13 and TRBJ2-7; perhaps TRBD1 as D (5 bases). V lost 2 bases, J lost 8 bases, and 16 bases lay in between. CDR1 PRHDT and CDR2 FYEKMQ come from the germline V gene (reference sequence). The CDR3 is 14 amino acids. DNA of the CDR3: TGTGCCAGCAGCTTAATTGGACACCAGAACAAGCAGTACTTC. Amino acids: CASSLIGHQNKQYF.

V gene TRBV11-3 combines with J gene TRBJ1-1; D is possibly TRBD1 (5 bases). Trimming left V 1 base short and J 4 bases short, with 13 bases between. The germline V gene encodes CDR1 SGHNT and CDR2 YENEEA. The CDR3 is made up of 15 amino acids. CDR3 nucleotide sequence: TGTGCCAGCAGCTTAGTGTCAGGGAGTGGCACTGAAGCTTTCTTT. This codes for CASSLVSGSGTEAFF.

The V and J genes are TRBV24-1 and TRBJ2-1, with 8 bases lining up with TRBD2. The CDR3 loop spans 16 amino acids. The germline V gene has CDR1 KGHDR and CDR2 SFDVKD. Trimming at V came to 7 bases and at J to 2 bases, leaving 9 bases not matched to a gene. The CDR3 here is CATSHPSGPTYNEQFF. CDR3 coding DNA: TGTGCCACCAGCCACCCTAGCGGGCCGACCTACAATGAGCAGTTCTTC.

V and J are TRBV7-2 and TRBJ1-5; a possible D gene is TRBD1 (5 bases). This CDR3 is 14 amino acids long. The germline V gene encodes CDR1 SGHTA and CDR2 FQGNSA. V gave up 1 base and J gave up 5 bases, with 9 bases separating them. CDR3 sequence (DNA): TGTGCCAGCAGCTTAGGCAGGGAGTATCAGCCCCAGCATTTT. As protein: CASSLGREYQPQHF.

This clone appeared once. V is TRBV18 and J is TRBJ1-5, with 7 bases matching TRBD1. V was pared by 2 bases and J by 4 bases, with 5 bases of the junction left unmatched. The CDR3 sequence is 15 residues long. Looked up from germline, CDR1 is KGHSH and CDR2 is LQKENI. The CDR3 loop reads CASSPKDRRNQPQHF. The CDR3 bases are TGTGCCAGCTCACCAAAGGACAGGCGGAATCAGCCCCAGCATTTT. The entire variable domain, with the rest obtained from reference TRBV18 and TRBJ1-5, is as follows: NAGVMQNPRHLVRRRGQEARLRCSPMKGHSHVYWYRQLPEEGLKFMVYLQKENIIDESGMPKERFSAEFPKEGPSILRIQQVVRGDSAAYFCASSPKDRRNQPQHFGDGTRLSIL.

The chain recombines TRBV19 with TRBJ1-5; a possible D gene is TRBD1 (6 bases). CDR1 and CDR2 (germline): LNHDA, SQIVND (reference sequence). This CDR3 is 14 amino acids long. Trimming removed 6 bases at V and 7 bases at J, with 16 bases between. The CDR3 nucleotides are TGTGCCAGTAGCCTATGGGGGGGCCGCCAGCCCCAGCATTTT. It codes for CASSLWGGRQPQHF.

The CDR3 bases are TGTGCCAGCAGTTTCGACAGGGTGTCTGAAGCTTTCTTT. It specifies CASSFDRVSEAFF. The chain joins TRBV6-5 to TRBJ1-1, with TRBD1 matching over 7 bases. V was pared by 4 bases and J by 6 bases, with 5 bases of the junction left unmatched. CDR3 length: 13 residues. Looked up from germline, CDR1 is MNHEY and CDR2 is SVGAGI.

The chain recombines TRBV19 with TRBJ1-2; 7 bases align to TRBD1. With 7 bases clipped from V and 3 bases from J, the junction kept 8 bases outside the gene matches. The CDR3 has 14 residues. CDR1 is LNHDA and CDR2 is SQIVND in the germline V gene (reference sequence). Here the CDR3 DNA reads TGTGCCAGTAAACCGGGACAGACTTACTATGGCTACACCTTC. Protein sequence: CASKPGQTYYGYTF.

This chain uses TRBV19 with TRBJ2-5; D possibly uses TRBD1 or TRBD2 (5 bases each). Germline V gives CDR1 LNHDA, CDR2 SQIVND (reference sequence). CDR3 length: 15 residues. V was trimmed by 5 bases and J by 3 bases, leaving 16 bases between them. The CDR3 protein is CASSSTGTAEETQYF. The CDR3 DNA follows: TGTGCCAGTAGTTCCACCGGGACGGCAGAAGAGACCCAGTACTTC.

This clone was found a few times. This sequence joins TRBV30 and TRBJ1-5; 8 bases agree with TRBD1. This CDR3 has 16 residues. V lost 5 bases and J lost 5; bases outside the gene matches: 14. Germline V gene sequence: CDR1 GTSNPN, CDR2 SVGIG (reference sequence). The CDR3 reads CAWGLSAGGNYQPQHF. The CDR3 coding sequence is TGTGCCTGGGGCCTTTCGGCAGGGGGCAACTATCAGCCCCAGCATTTT.

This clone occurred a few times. The CDR3 is CASSKVKRGPDTQYF. DNA for the CDR3: TGTGCCAGCAGCAAGGTAAAGCGGGGTCCAGATACGCAGTATTTT. V usage is TRBV5-6 and J usage is TRBJ2-3, with TRBD2 matching over 7 bases. CDR1 SGHDT and CDR2 YYEEEE come from the germline V gene. The junction had 9 bases not matched to a gene; V was cut back by 4 bases and J by 4 bases. This CDR3 has 15 amino acids.

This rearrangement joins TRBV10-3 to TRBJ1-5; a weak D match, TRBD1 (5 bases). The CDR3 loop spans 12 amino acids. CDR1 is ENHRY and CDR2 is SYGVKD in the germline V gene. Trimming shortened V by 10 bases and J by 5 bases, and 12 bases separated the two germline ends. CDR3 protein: CATADRDQPQHF. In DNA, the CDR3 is TGTGCCACCGCCGACAGAGATCAGCCCCAGCATTTT.

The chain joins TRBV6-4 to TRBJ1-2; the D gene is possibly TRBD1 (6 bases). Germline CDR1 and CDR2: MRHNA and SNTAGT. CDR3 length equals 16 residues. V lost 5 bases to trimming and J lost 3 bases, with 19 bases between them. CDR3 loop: CASSLGAGASDYGYTF. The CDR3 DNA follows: TGTGCCAGCAGTCTGGGTGCAGGGGCCTCTGACTATGGCTACACCTTC.

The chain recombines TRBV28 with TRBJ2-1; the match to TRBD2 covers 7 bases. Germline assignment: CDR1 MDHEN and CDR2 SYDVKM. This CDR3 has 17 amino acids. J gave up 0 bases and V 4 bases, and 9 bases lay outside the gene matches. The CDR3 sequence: CASSSVLGGSSYNEQFF. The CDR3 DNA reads TGTGCCAGCAGTTCAGTTCTGGGGGGGAGCTCCTACAATGAGCAGTTCTTC.

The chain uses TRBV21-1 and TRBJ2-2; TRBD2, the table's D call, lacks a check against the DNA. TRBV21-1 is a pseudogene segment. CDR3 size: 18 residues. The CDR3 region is CASSPRTSGRRNTGELFF. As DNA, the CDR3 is TGTGCCAGCAGCCCTAGGACTAGCGGGAGGCGGAACACCGGGGAGCTGTTTTTT.

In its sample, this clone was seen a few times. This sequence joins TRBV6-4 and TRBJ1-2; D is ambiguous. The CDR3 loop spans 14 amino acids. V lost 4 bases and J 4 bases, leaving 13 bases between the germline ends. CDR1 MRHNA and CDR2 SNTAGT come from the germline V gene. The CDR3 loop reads CASSALPIGYGYTF. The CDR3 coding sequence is TGTGCCAGCAGTGCCCTCCCTATAGGCTATGGCTACACCTTC.

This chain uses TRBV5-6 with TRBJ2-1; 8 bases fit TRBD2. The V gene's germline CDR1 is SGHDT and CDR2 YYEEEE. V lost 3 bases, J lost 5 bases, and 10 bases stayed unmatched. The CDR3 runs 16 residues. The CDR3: CASSSKLSGSNNEQFF. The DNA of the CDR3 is TGTGCCAGCAGCTCCAAACTCAGCGGGAGCAACAATGAGCAGTTCTTC. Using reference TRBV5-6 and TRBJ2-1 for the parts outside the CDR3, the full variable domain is DAGVTQSPTHLIKTRGQQVTLRCSPKSGHDTVSWYQQALGQGPQFIFQYYEEEERQRGNFPDRFSGHQFPNYSSELNVNALLLGDSALYLCASSSKLSGSNNEQFFGPGTRLTVL.

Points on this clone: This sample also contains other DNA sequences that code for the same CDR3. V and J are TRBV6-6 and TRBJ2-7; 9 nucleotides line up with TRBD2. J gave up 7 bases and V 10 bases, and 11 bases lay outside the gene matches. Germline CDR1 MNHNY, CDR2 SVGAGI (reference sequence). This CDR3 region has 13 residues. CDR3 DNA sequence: TGTGCCACTCTTGGGCTAGCGGGGATTGAGCAGTACTTC. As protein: CATLGLAGIEQYF.

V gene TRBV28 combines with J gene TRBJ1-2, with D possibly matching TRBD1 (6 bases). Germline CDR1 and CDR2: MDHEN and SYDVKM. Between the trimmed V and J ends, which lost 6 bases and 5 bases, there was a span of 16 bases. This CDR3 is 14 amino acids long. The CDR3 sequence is CASRESGTKYGYTF. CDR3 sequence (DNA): TGTGCCAGCAGAGAAAGCGGGACAAAGTATGGCTACACCTTC.

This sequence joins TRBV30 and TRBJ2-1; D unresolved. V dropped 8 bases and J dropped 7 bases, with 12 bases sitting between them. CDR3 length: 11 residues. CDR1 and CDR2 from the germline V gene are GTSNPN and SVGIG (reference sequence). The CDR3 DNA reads TGTGCCGCCGAGACTGGGAATGAGCAGTTCTTC. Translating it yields CAAETGNEQFF.

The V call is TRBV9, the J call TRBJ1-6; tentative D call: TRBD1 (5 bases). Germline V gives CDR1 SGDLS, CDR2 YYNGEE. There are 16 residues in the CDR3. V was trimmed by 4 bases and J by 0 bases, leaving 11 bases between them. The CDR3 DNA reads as TGTGCCAGCAGCAAACAGGAGGCCTCCTATAATTCACCCCTCCACTTT. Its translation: CASSKQEASYNSPLHF. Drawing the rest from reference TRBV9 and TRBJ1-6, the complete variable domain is DSGVTQTPKHLITATGQRVTLRCSPRSGDLSVYWYQQSLDQGLQFLIQYYNGEERAKGNILERFSAQQFPDLHSELNLSSLELGDSALYFCASSKQEASYNSPLHFGNGTRLTVT.

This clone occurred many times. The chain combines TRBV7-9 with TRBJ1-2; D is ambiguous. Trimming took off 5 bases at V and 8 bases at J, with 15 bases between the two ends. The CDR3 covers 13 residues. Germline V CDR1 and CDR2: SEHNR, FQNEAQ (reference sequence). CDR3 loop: CASSSDGVGGYTF. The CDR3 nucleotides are TGTGCCAGCAGCAGTGACGGGGTCGGCGGCTACACCTTC.